This T cell receptor (beta chain) was sequenced in a study of T cell responses to AZD1222 COVID-19 vaccine. Clones were sequenced by immunoSEQ multiplex PCR, and TCRdb holds only the in-frame ones, with some missing. In the table there are about 150,000 clones, roughly 92% of which are singletons. The receptor's source is an adult in good health. Source: peripheral blood, taken on day 0 of AZD1222 vaccination.

This chain's CDR3 is CASSLNAAGPMRNEQFF. CDR3 nucleotides: TGTGCCAGCAGCTTAAACGCAGCGGGGCCAATGCGCAATGAGCAGTTCTTC. This chain connects TRBV7-2 to TRBJ2-1, with TRBD2 matching 7 bases. This CDR3 region has 17 residues. Losses at the gene ends were 2 bases for V and 6 bases for J; bases not matched to a gene: 13. CDR1 and CDR2 (germline): SGHTA, FQGNSA. Full variable domain (remainder filled in from reference TRBV7-2 and TRBJ2-1): GAGVSQSPSNKVTEKGKDVELRCDPISGHTALYWYRQSLGQGLEFLIYFQGNSAPDKSGLPSDRFSAERTGGSVSTLTIQRTQQEDSAVYLCASSLNAAGPMRNEQFFGPGTRLTVL.